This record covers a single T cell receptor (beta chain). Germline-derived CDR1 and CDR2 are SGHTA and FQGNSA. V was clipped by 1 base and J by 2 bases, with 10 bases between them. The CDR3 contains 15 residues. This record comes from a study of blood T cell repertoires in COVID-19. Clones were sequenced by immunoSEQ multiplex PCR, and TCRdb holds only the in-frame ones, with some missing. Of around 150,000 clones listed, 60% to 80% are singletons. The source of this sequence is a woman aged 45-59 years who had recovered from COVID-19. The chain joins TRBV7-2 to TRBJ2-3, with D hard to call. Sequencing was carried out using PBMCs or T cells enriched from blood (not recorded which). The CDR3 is CASSLVSGYTDTQYF. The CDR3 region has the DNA TGTGCCAGCAGCTTAGTATCCGGTTACACAGATACGCAGTATTTT.